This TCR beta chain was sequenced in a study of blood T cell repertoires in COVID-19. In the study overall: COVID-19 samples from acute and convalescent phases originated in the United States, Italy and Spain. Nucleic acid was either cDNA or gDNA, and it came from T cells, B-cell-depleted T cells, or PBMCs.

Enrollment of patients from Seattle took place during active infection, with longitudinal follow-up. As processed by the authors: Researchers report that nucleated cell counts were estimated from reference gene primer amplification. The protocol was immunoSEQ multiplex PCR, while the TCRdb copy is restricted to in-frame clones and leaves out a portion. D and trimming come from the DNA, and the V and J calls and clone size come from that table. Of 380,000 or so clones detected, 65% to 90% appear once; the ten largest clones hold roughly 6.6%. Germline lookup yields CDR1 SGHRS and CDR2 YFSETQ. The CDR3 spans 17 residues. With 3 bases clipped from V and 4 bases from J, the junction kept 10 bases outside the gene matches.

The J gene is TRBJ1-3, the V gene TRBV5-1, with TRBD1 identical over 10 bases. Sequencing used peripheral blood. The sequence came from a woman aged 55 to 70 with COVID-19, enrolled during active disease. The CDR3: CASSYSSGTGDGNTIYF. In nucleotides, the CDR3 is TGCGCCAGCAGCTACTCCTCCGGGACAGGGGACGGAAACACCATATATTTT.